The 3 T cell receptor beta chains below come from one sample, sequenced in a study of T cell responses to AZD1222 COVID-19 vaccine. Measured with immunoSEQ multiplex PCR; TCRdb has only the in-frame clones, and not every one. The table has roughly 100,000 clones, about 89% seen once. Sequenced material: peripheral blood, taken 28 days after the second dose of the MenACWY control vaccine. Receptor source: an adult who received the MenACWY meningococcal vaccine as a control.

The chain is built from TRBV3-1 (or the pseudogene TRBV3-2) and TRBJ1-6; TRBD1 agrees at 7 bases. The CDR3 length is 17 residues. Trimming removed 4 bases from V and 0 bases from J; junction bases left unmatched: 6. Germline CDR1 is LGHDT and CDR2 is YNNKEL (reference sequence). Here the CDR3 DNA reads TGTGCCAGCAGCCTCCGGACAGGCAGCTCCTATAATTCACCCCTCCACTTT. Protein sequence: CASSLRTGSSYNSPLHF.

The rearrangement joins TRBV14 to TRBJ2-3, with unresolved D. The CDR3 runs to 10 residues. Trimming took 3 bases from V and 6 from J, leaving 1 base between them. Germline values: CDR1 SGHDN, CDR2 FVKESK. In DNA form, the CDR3 reads TGTGCCAGCAGCCAGGATACGCAGTATTTT. This gives the protein CASSQDTQYF. Full variable domain (missing parts from reference TRBV14 and TRBJ2-3): EAGVTQFPSHSVIEKGQTVTLRCDPISGHDNLYWYRRVMGKEIKFLLHFVKESKQDESGMPNNRFLAERTGGTYSTLKVQPAELEDSGVYFCASSQDTQYFGPGTRLTVL.

The gene calls are TRBV24-1 and TRBJ2-1; TRBD1 aligns across 7 bases. In germline, CDR1 is KGHDR, CDR2 SFDVKD. This CDR3 contains 16 residues. Trimming removed 5 bases from V and 0 bases from J; junction bases left unmatched: 6. The CDR3 spells CATSGVQGSSYNEQFF. DNA for the CDR3: TGTGCCACCAGTGGTGTACAGGGGAGCTCCTACAATGAGCAGTTCTTC.